Listed below are T cell receptor beta chains from one sample, sequenced in a study of human T cells and chemical hapten exposure. TCRdb reprocessed the RACE reads with MiXCR, giving one entry per CDR3 protein. The sample records tens of thousands of distinct CDR3 sequences, over 10% being singletons. The sample here was whole blood, taken in connection with sensitization to the hapten diphenylcyclopropenone (DPC). The receptors shown here come from a woman aged 45-60 years with alopecia areata. Some clones in this sample may be carry-over from other donors' samples. Each CDR3 is given with its conserved first and last residue. D genes are given only for firm matches. Some rows have no size entry. The others give once, few or many, or a class for an expanded clone.

CDR3	DNA	D	J	V	size
CASSVGDRENTEAFF	TGTGCCAGCAGCGTAGGGGACAGGGAGAACACTGAAGCTTTCTTT	TRBD1	TRBJ1-1	TRBV9	many
CASTTQAAGANVLTF	TGTGCCAGCACAACCCAGGCTGCTGGGGCCAACGTCCTGACTTTC	-	TRBJ2-6	TRBV5-4	many
CASSEQLAGGETQYF	TGTGCCAGCAGTGAACAACTAGCGGGAGGAGAGACCCAGTACTTC	TRBD2	TRBJ2-5	TRBV6-1	-
CASSGRGTADSPLHF	TGTGCCAGCAGTGGCCGCGGGACAGCGGATTCACCCCTCCACTTT	TRBD1	TRBJ1-6	TRBV2	-
CASSLEGSDSPLHF	TGCGCCAGCAGCTTAGAGGGCTCGGATTCACCCCTCCACTTT	-	TRBJ1-6	TRBV5-1	many
CASSEDRGGNEQFF	TGTGCCAGCAGTGAAGACAGGGGAGGCAATGAGCAGTTCTTC	-	TRBJ2-1	TRBV2	-
CASTPTIWSEKLFF	TGTGCCAGCACCCCGACAATCTGGAGTGAAAAACTGTTTTTT	-	TRBJ1-4	TRBV27	-
CASSLDPAASYNEQFF	TGTGCCAGCAGCTTAGATCCTGCTGCTAGCTACAATGAGCAGTTCTTC	-	TRBJ2-1	TRBV11-3	-
CASYSAGAYNEQFF	TGTGCCAGCTATTCCGCGGGAGCATACAATGAGCAGTTCTTC	TRBD2	TRBJ2-1	TRBV12-3/TRBV12-4	many
CASTSATGGPYEQYF	TGTGCCAGTACCTCCGCGACGGGAGGGCCCTACGAGCAGTACTTC	TRBD2	TRBJ2-7	TRBV19	many
CASSQRVNRGTQYF	TGTGCCAGCAGCCAACGCGTTAACCGGGGGACCCAGTACTTC	-	TRBJ2-5	TRBV3-1	few
CASSFNIIPTSGANVLTF	TGCGCCAGCAGCTTTAATATAATTCCCACTTCTGGGGCCAACGTCCTGACTTTC	-	TRBJ2-6	TRBV5-1	many
CASSLGAGLPYGYTF	TGTGCCAGCAGCTTGGGAGCAGGGCTCCCTTATGGCTACACCTTC	-	TRBJ1-2	TRBV5-6	few
CSVDEGAYYNEQFF	TGCAGCGTTGATGAGGGGGCTTACTACAATGAGCAGTTCTTC	TRBD1	TRBJ2-1	TRBV29-1	few
CASSGLRESYGYTF	TGTGCCAGCAGTGGACTCCGGGAGTCTTATGGCTACACCTTC	-	TRBJ1-2	TRBV2	-
CASSSTGVYNSPLHF	TGTGCCAGCAGCAGCACAGGGGTCTATAATTCACCCCTCCACTTT	TRBD1	TRBJ1-6	TRBV7-9	many
CASSPFGGRKADTQYF	TGTGCCAGCAGCCCGTTTGGCGGGAGGAAGGCAGATACGCAGTATTTT	TRBD2	TRBJ2-3	TRBV11-2	many
CASSELPGHGGYTF	TGTGCCAGCAGTGAACTTCCTGGACATGGCGGCTACACCTTC	-	TRBJ1-2	TRBV2	few
CASSPRGAGELFF	TGTGCCAGCAGCCCCAGGGGAGCCGGGGAGCTGTTTTTT	-	TRBJ2-2	TRBV11-2	many
CASTLVSTEAFF	TGTGCCAGCACCCTAGTGTCCACTGAAGCTTTCTTT	-	TRBJ1-1	TRBV7-2	-
CASSLGGMAGQFF	TGTGCCAGCAGCTTAGGCGGGATGGCCGGGCAGTTCTTC	-	TRBJ2-1	TRBV13	many
CASSLNRQGGTSEQFF	TGTGCCAGCTCACTCAACCGGCAGGGGGGTACAAGTGAGCAGTTCTTC	-	TRBJ2-1	TRBV18	many
CASSGGGTGLPYGGYTF	TGTGCCAGCAGTGGGGGTGGAACAGGCCTCCCCTACGGTGGCTACACCTTC	-	TRBJ1-2	TRBV2	-
CASSFDRGKLFF	TGCGCCAGCAGCTTTGACAGGGGAAAACTGTTTTTT	TRBD1	TRBJ1-4	TRBV5-1	many
CSALDRRRTDTQYF	TGCAGTGCTTTGGACAGGCGGCGCACAGATACGCAGTATTTT	TRBD1	TRBJ2-3	TRBV20-1	-
CSARGSGGITDTQYF	TGCAGTGCTAGAGGTAGCGGGGGGATCACAGATACGCAGTATTTT	TRBD2	TRBJ2-3	TRBV20-1	-
CASNSRTPLRTGELFF	TGTGCCAGCAACTCTCGGACGCCCTTGAGAACCGGGGAGCTGTTTTTT	-	TRBJ2-2	TRBV9	-
CASSLTGGAGNIQYF	TGTGCCAGCAGCTTAACAGGGGGCGCGGGAAACATTCAGTACTTC	TRBD1	TRBJ2-4	TRBV27	-
CSVEDGKGAYNEQFF	TGCAGCGTTGAGGATGGAAAAGGGGCCTACAATGAGCAGTTCTTC	-	TRBJ2-1	TRBV29-1	-
CASRLRLAMSNYEQYF	TGTGCCAGCAGACTAAGACTAGCTATGTCCAACTACGAGCAGTACTTC	TRBD2	TRBJ2-7	TRBV11-2	many
CATSRDKGTGANVLTF	TGTGCCACCAGCAGAGATAAGGGCACTGGGGCCAACGTCCTGACTTTC	-	TRBJ2-6	TRBV15	-
CSAAREDLTDTQYF	TGCAGTGCTGCGCGGGAGGACCTCACAGATACGCAGTATTTT	TRBD2	TRBJ2-3	TRBV20-1	many
CASSYTGQGIDEQFF	TGTGCCAGCAGTTACACGGGACAGGGGATTGATGAGCAGTTCTTC	TRBD1	TRBJ2-1	TRBV6-5	-
CASSQNFGNSPLHF	TGTGCCAGCAGCCAAAATTTTGGCAATTCACCCCTCCACTTT	-	TRBJ1-6	TRBV27	few
CASSQAVQGASGANVLTF	TGTGCCAGCAGCCAAGCGGTCCAGGGGGCGTCTGGGGCCAACGTCCTGACTTTC	TRBD1	TRBJ2-6	TRBV3-1	few
CSARVYRATEAFF	TGCAGTGCTAGAGTATACAGGGCGACTGAAGCTTTCTTT	-	TRBJ1-1	TRBV20-1	-
CASSLESGSKNIQYF	TGTGCCAGCAGCTTGGAGTCAGGTTCCAAAAACATTCAGTACTTC	-	TRBJ2-4	TRBV5-4	few
CASSYRDRPGDGYTF	TGTGCCAGCAGTTACAGGGACAGGCCTGGGGATGGCTACACCTTC	TRBD1	TRBJ1-2	TRBV6-5	few
CASGLGTLPLDEQFF	TGTGCTAGTGGCCTCGGGACTTTACCCCTTGATGAGCAGTTCTTC	-	TRBJ2-1	TRBV12-5	many
CASSVGLPNEQFF	TGTGCCAGCAGCGTGGGACTCCCTAATGAGCAGTTCTTC	-	TRBJ2-1	TRBV9	-